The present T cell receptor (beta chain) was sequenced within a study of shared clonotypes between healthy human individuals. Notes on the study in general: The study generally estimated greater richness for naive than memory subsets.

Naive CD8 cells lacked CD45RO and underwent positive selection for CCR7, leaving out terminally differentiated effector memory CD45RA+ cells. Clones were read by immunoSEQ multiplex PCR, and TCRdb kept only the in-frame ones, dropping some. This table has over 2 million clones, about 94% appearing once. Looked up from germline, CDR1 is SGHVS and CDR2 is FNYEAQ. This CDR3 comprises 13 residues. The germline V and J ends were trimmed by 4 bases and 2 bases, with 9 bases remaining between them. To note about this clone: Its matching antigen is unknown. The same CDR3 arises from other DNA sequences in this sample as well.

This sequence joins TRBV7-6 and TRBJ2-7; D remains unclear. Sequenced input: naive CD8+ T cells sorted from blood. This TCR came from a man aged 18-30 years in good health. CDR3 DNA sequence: TGTGCCAGCAGCTCTCACGGCGCCTACGAGCAGTACTTC. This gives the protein CASSSHGAYEQYF. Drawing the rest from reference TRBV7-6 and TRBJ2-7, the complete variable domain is GAGVSQSPRYKVTKRGQDVALRCDPISGHVSLYWYRQALGQGPEFLTYFNYEAQQDKSGLPNDRFSAERPEGSISTLTIQRTEQRDSAMYRCASSSHGAYEQYFGPGTRLTVT.